The 13 T cell receptor beta chains below all came from one sample that was sequenced in a study of response to subunit inactivated influenza vaccine. TCRdb analysed the RT-PCR reads with MiXCR anew, one entry per CDR3 protein. This table has approximately 570,000 distinct CDR3 sequences, 7.6% appearing once. The sequencing used PBMCs from blood, collected approximately 25 months after vaccination. These receptors were collected from a man between 50 and 69 years old who received an inactivated influenza vaccine.

This clonotype was picked up many times. The chain has TRBV20-1 and TRBJ1-5; D gene uncertain. CDR3 length: 12 amino acids. V lost 6 bases, J lost 2 bases, and 8 bases lay in between. Germline V CDR1 and CDR2: DFQATT, SNEGSKA (reference sequence). The CDR3 nucleotides read TGCAGTGCCACTGGGGGCAATCAGCCCCAGCATTTT. Protein sequence: CSATGGNQPQHF.

This clonotype was counted many times. The chain links TRBV4-2 to TRBJ2-1, with TRBD1 as a possible D gene (6 bases). This CDR3 comprises 16 residues. Trimming removed 2 bases from V and 6 bases from J, with 17 bases in between. CDR1 is LGHNA, CDR2 YNFKEQ, per germline. The CDR3: CASSQTQQGEINEQFF. The CDR3 nucleotides read TGTGCCAGCAGCCAAACACAACAGGGTGAGATCAATGAGCAGTTCTTC.

This clonotype appeared many times. The chain links TRBV20-1 to TRBJ2-1; 7 bases agree with TRBD2. Germline CDR1 DFQATT, CDR2 SNEGSKA (reference sequence). The CDR3 consists of 16 residues. The V segment lost 6 bases and the J segment 4 bases; nucleotides outside the gene matches: 15. The CDR3 DNA sequence: TGCAGTGCCCCGGCGGAGGGGCGGGGGAATTACAATGAGCAGTTCTTC. As protein: CSAPAEGRGNYNEQFF.

This clonotype came up many times. V gene TRBV12-3 or TRBV12-4 combines with J gene TRBJ2-1; possibly TRBD2 for D (5 bases). Trimming took 6 bases from V and 6 from J, leaving 15 bases between them. The CDR3 is 14 amino acids. CDR3 DNA: TGTGCCAGCAGGGCGGGTCAAGGCCGCAATGAGCAGTTCTTC. It yields the protein CASRAGQGRNEQFF.

Many counts were recorded for this clonotype. The chain has TRBV12-3 or TRBV12-4 and TRBJ2-2; 9 nucleotides match TRBD2. V gave up 8 bases and J gave up 3 bases; unmatched junction bases: 10. This CDR3 is built from 16 residues. CDR3 amino acids: CASYLWASGDTGELFF. The CDR3 DNA sequence: TGTGCCAGCTACTTGTGGGCTAGCGGGGACACCGGGGAGCTGTTTTTT.

Only a few counts were recorded for this clonotype. This rearrangement joins TRBV5-1 to TRBJ1-1; D ambiguous. The V gene's germline CDR1 is SGHRS and CDR2 YFSETQ. This CDR3 has 16 amino acids. V gave up 0 bases and J gave up 3 bases, with 15 bases separating them. The DNA of the CDR3 is TGCGCCAGCAGCTTGGAGTTTCCCACCTTTGACACTGAAGCTTTCTTT. Protein product: CASSLEFPTFDTEAFF.

This clonotype has ten or more counts. The genes are TRBV5-1 and TRBJ1-2, with D perhaps matching TRBD1 (5 bases). CDR1 and CDR2 (germline): SGHRS, YFSETQ. This CDR3 comprises 14 residues. V was pared by 3 bases and J by 5 bases, with 14 bases between. CDR3 nucleotides: TGCGCCAGCAGCTGGGGGACCTTAGGTTATGGCTACACCTTC. Translated: CASSWGTLGYGYTF.

This clonotype was counted between two and nine times. The chain is built from TRBV7-2 and TRBJ2-1; D is uncertain. CDR1 and CDR2 (germline): SGHTA, FQGNSA. This CDR3 comprises 12 residues. V lost 4 bases and J 6 bases, leaving 7 bases between the germline ends. The CDR3 reads CASSSYLNEQFF. The DNA of the CDR3 is TGTGCCAGCAGCTCCTACCTCAATGAGCAGTTCTTC.

This clonotype has at least ten counts. V usage is TRBV28 and J usage is TRBJ2-7; a weak D match, TRBD2 (5 bases). V was cut by 3 bases and J by 4 bases, with 10 bases left in between. The germline gives CDR1 MDHEN, CDR2 SYDVKM. The CDR3 is made up of 13 amino acids. This CDR3 reads CASSFVSGYEQYF. Here the CDR3 DNA reads TGTGCCAGCAGTTTCGTATCGGGATACGAGCAGTACTTC. Supplemented by reference TRBV28 and TRBJ2-7, the full variable domain reads DVKVTQSSRYLVKRTGEKVFLECVQDMDHENMFWYRQDPGLGLRLIYFSYDVKMKEKGDIPEGYSVSREKKERFSLILESASTNQTSMYLCASSFVSGYEQYFGPGTRLTVT.

In its sample, this clonotype was seen a few times. The chain couples TRBV9 to TRBJ2-5; D might be TRBD1 or TRBD2, each matching 5 bases. Deletions cut 3 bases from V and 4 bases from J, with 7 bases between. Germline V lookup: CDR1 SGDLS, CDR2 YYNGEE. The CDR3 runs 12 residues. In DNA, the CDR3 is TGTGCCAGCAGCGCAGGGAGAGAGACCCAGTACTTC. Encoded protein: CASSAGRETQYF.

J is TRBJ2-4 and V is TRBV20-1, with D perhaps TRBD1 (5 bases). Germline CDR1 and CDR2: DFQATT and SNEGSKA (reference sequence). V was clipped by 3 bases and J by 6 bases, with 15 bases between them. This CDR3 is built from 14 residues. The CDR3 sequence is CSASYPGRGNIQYF. DNA for the CDR3: TGCAGTGCTAGTTATCCAGGGCGTGGAAACATTCAGTACTTC.

At least ten counts were recorded for this clonotype. This chain joins TRBV7-9 and TRBJ2-1; TRBD1 is a possible D gene (6 bases). Trimming removed 5 bases from V and 5 bases from J, with 16 bases in between. The CDR3 sequence is 15 residues long. Per germline, CDR1 SEHNR and CDR2 FQNEAQ (reference sequence). The CDR3 reads CASSPAWTDNNEQFF. CDR3 nucleotides: TGTGCCAGCAGCCCGGCGTGGACAGATAACAATGAGCAGTTCTTC.

In this sample, this clonotype turned up a few times. The chain has TRBV6-1 and TRBJ1-3, with TRBD1 as a possible D gene (5 bases). The ends were cut back, 1 base at V and 2 bases at J, with 9 bases in the middle. CDR3 length equals 15 residues. CDR1 is MNHNS and CDR2 is SASEGT in the germline V gene. CDR3 residues: CASSEGGAPGNTIYF. For the CDR3, the DNA is TGTGCCAGCAGTGAAGGAGGGGCGCCTGGAAACACCATATATTTT.